This T cell receptor beta chain was obtained from a study of a mutant IDH1 vaccine in newly diagnosed glioma. At the level of the study: Patients began vaccination 4-6 weeks after radiotherapy alone, or with temozolomide cycles. Most patients had received both radiotherapy and temozolomide, the prior options being radiotherapy, temozolomide, or both.

TCRdb's table, derived via immunoSEQ multiplex PCR, lists solely in-frame clones and lacks some. Found here are roughly 120,000 clones, about 80% of them singletons; the top ten hold under 7%. For this clone: Antigen specificity is unknown.

Germline V gives CDR1 LGHNA, CDR2 YSLEER. V dropped 4 bases and J dropped 8 bases, with 8 bases sitting between them. This CDR3 is 12 amino acids long. The time point denotes: week 11, during vaccination. One vaccine dose held 300 ug of mutant IDH1 20-mer peptide and came with topical imiquimod. This chain joins TRBV4-3 and TRBJ1-4; D is undetermined. The source was PBMCs, collected from a glioma patient whose treatment included an IDH1 peptide vaccine. This TCR was sampled from a man aged 35-49 years with glioma. The CDR3 DNA reads TGCGCCAGCAGCCGGGCGTCAGAAAAACTGTTTTTT. Its protein product is CASSRASEKLFF.